This TCR beta chain was identified during a study of beta chain features in type 1 diabetes. The investigators reverse transcribed all of the isolated RNA, so they sequenced expressed TCRB transcripts. Profiling relied on immunoSEQ multiplex PCR, and the TCRdb table lists in-frame clones only, not all of them. This repertoire shows under 300,000 clones, roughly 8% found once; its top ten account for 0.9% to 1.2%. The CDR3 runs 13 residues. The germline gives CDR1 LNHDA, CDR2 SQIVND (reference sequence). V shed 7 bases and J shed 1 base, with 10 bases lying between them. The chain joins TRBV19 to TRBJ1-1; D unclear. The sample was central memory CD4+ T cells from blood. This receptor was taken from a woman between 18 and 29 years old in good health. Written as DNA, the CDR3 is TGTGCCAGTATTCAGGCGGGGAACACTGAAGCTTTCTTT. Protein: CASIQAGNTEAFF.